These T cell receptor beta chains were read from a single sample in a study of naive and memory T cell subsets. A single record per CDR3 protein comes from TCRdb applying MiXCR to the UMI-ligation and nested PCR reads. The sample yields approximately 82,000 distinct CDR3 sequences, roughly 7% seen once. The material sequenced was central memory CD4+ T cells from blood. The source of these receptors is a human donor in good health. CDR3s include the opening cysteine and the closing phenylalanine or tryptophan. The D gene is left open where the match is weak. Where a row states a size, it is once, few, many or the class of an expanded clone; other rows omit it.

d_gene: .; abundance: .; v_gene: TRBV27; j_gene: TRBJ1-1; CDR3aa: CASSFSRGGMSTEAFF; CDR3nt: TGTGCCAGCAGTTTCTCCCGGGGGGGGATGAGCACTGAAGCTTTCTTT
d_gene: .; abundance: .; v_gene: TRBV28; j_gene: TRBJ2-7; CDR3aa: CASSVASYEQYF; CDR3nt: TGTGCCAGCAGTGTAGCTTCCTACGAGCAGTACTTC
d_gene: TRBD1; abundance: many; v_gene: TRBV29-1; j_gene: TRBJ2-4; CDR3aa: CSVAPGQGLAKNIQYF; CDR3nt: TGCAGCGTTGCGCCGGGACAGGGGCTAGCCAAAAACATTCAGTACTTC
d_gene: .; abundance: many; v_gene: TRBV7-8; j_gene: TRBJ1-3; CDR3aa: CASSAGNTIYF; CDR3nt: TGTGCCAGCAGTGCAGGAAACACCATATATTTT
d_gene: TRBD2; abundance: many; v_gene: TRBV7-8; j_gene: TRBJ2-7; CDR3aa: CASSRTSGGYSYEQYF; CDR3nt: TGTGCCAGCAGCCGGACTAGCGGGGGTTACTCCTACGAGCAGTACTTC
d_gene: TRBD1; abundance: many; v_gene: TRBV6-2/TRBV6-3; j_gene: TRBJ2-1; CDR3aa: CASSKGGQGRYEQFF; CDR3nt: TGTGCCAGCAGTAAGGGCGGACAGGGGAGGTATGAGCAGTTCTTC
d_gene: .; abundance: many; v_gene: TRBV7-3; j_gene: TRBJ2-3; CDR3aa: CASSLYPRPTDTQYF; CDR3nt: TGTGCCAGCAGCTTATACCCCCGGCCCACAGATACGCAGTATTTT
d_gene: .; abundance: many; v_gene: TRBV6-5; j_gene: TRBJ1-6; CDR3aa: CASRASGNSPLHF; CDR3nt: TGTGCCAGCAGGGCTTCGGGGAATTCACCCCTCCACTTT
d_gene: .; abundance: .; v_gene: TRBV7-2; j_gene: TRBJ2-7; CDR3aa: CASSYMSGKAYEQYF; CDR3nt: TGTGCCAGCAGCTATATGAGTGGGAAGGCCTACGAGCAGTACTTC
d_gene: .; abundance: .; v_gene: TRBV2; j_gene: TRBJ2-1; CDR3aa: CASSETPQGNEQFF; CDR3nt: TGTGCCAGCAGTGAAACACCACAGGGCAATGAGCAGTTCTTC
d_gene: .; abundance: .; v_gene: TRBV14; j_gene: TRBJ1-1; CDR3aa: CASTRGGSLNTEAFF; CDR3nt: TGTGCCAGCACCCGTGGGGGCAGCCTGAACACTGAAGCTTTCTTT
d_gene: TRBD1; abundance: many; v_gene: TRBV20-1; j_gene: TRBJ1-1; CDR3aa: CGLRDRAGAFF; CDR3nt: TGCGGTCTTAGGGACAGGGCGGGAGCTTTCTTT
d_gene: .; abundance: .; v_gene: TRBV27; j_gene: TRBJ2-3; CDR3aa: CASSLSPDRDTQYF; CDR3nt: TGTGCCAGCAGTTTATCCCCGGACCGCGATACGCAGTATTTT
d_gene: .; abundance: .; v_gene: TRBV5-1; j_gene: TRBJ2-2; CDR3aa: CASSSSPTGRETGELFF; CDR3nt: TGCGCCAGCAGCTCGTCCCCGACAGGGAGGGAAACCGGGGAGCTGTTTTTT
d_gene: .; abundance: many; v_gene: TRBV20-1; j_gene: TRBJ2-3; CDR3aa: CRARDITDTQYF; CDR3nt: TGCAGGGCCAGAGACATCACAGATACGCAGTATTTT
d_gene: .; abundance: many; v_gene: TRBV6-5; j_gene: TRBJ1-5; CDR3aa: CASRRTANQPQHF; CDR3nt: TGTGCCAGCAGACGGACAGCGAATCAGCCCCAGCATTTT
d_gene: .; abundance: .; v_gene: TRBV10-2; j_gene: TRBJ1-5; CDR3aa: CASRGARGQPQHF; CDR3nt: TGCGCCAGCAGAGGGGCCAGAGGTCAGCCCCAGCATTTT
d_gene: TRBD2; abundance: few; v_gene: TRBV20-1; j_gene: TRBJ2-1; CDR3aa: CSARVSRAGAALYNEQFF; CDR3nt: TGCAGTGCTAGAGTGAGTAGAGCGGGAGCGGCTCTATACAATGAGCAGTTCTTC
d_gene: .; abundance: many; v_gene: TRBV12-3/TRBV12-4; j_gene: TRBJ1-1; CDR3aa: CASTTGSSTEAFF; CDR3nt: TGTGCCAGCACTACAGGGTCGAGCACTGAAGCTTTCTTT
d_gene: TRBD2; abundance: few; v_gene: TRBV7-9; j_gene: TRBJ2-1; CDR3aa: CASSPGGLAGGDEQFF; CDR3nt: TGTGCCAGCAGCCCAGGGGGACTAGCGGGAGGAGATGAGCAGTTCTTC